A single sample is the source of the 19 T cell receptor beta chains below, sequenced in a study of beta chain features in type 1 diabetes. As every portion of the isolated RNA was reverse transcribed, the sequencing read expressed TCRB transcripts. Some clones are missing from TCRdb's copy, which holds only in-frame ones; the method was immunoSEQ multiplex PCR. The table records some 410,000 clones, approximately 10% of them present only once. The sequencing input was naive CD4+ T cells from blood. The source of these receptors is a woman aged 18-35 years in good health.

The genes are TRBV7-2 and TRBJ2-7; D may be TRBD2 (6 bases). The CDR3 extends over 14 amino acids. Germline CDR1 reads SGHTA; CDR2 reads FQGNSA. With 5 bases removed from V and 5 bases from J, the gap between germline ends came to 16 bases. Here the CDR3 DNA reads TGTGCCAGCAGCCCTTACCGGGACTTCCACGAGCAGTACGTC. This sequence encodes CASSPYRDFHEQYV.

J is TRBJ2-4 and V is TRBV4-1; D gene unclear. CDR1 and CDR2 from the germline V gene are MGHRA and YSYEKL. The CDR3 is 14 amino acids. V was clipped by 0 bases and J by 9 bases, with 12 bases between them. The CDR3 here is CASSQEDTLGIQYF. In DNA, the CDR3 is TGCGCCAGCAGCCAAGAAGACACCCTAGGCATTCAGTACTTC.

This chain connects TRBV9 to TRBJ2-1; maybe TRBD2 (6 bases). Germline V gives CDR1 SGDLS, CDR2 YYNGEE. The CDR3 runs 15 residues. V was shortened by 0 bases and J by 2 bases, with 9 bases between the two germline ends. The CDR3 protein is CASSVVASAYNEQFF. In DNA, the CDR3 is TGTGCCAGCAGCGTAGTGGCTAGCGCCTACAATGAGCAGTTCTTC.

Only a few counts were recorded for this clone. J is TRBJ2-1 and V is TRBV5-1; 13 positions match TRBD2. This CDR3 region has 18 residues. The V gene end was trimmed by 4 bases and the J gene end by 0 bases; junction bases not matched to a gene: 7. Germline V gene data show CDR1 as SGHRS and CDR2 as YFSETQ. The CDR3 DNA reads TGCGCCAGCAGCGCCCGGACTAGCGGGAGCAGCTCCTACAATGAGCAGTTCTTC. Its translation is CASSARTSGSSSYNEQFF.

This rearrangement joins TRBV7-9 to TRBJ1-1; no definite D call. Trimming took off 0 bases at V and 0 bases at J, with 5 bases between the two ends. The germline gives CDR1 SEHNR, CDR2 FQNEAQ (reference sequence). The CDR3 covers 14 residues. CDR3 nucleotides: TGTGCCAGCAGCTTAGCGCTGGTGAACACTGAAGCTTTCTTT. It is translated as CASSLALVNTEAFF.

This rearrangement joins TRBV19 to TRBJ1-5, with 7 nucleotides matching TRBD1. This CDR3 contains 16 residues. The V gene end was trimmed by 5 bases and the J gene end by 4 bases; junction bases not matched to a gene: 11. Germline values: CDR1 LNHDA, CDR2 SQIVND (reference sequence). CDR3 loop: CASSGTDLRKNQPQHF. CDR3 nucleotides: TGTGCCAGTAGTGGGACAGACCTAAGGAAAAATCAGCCCCAGCATTTT.

The table lists this clone with a few counts. V and J are TRBV18 and TRBJ2-2; possibly TRBD1 for D (5 bases). Trimming stripped 11 bases from V and 2 bases from J, with 9 bases between. Germline V lookup: CDR1 KGHSH, CDR2 LQKENI. The CDR3 runs 12 residues. The CDR3: CASGPNTGELFF. The CDR3 bases are TGTGCCTCAGGGCCCAACACCGGGGAGCTGTTTTTT. Drawing the rest from reference TRBV18 and TRBJ2-2, the complete variable domain is NAGVMQNPRHLVRRRGQEARLRCSPMKGHSHVYWYRQLPEEGLKFMVYLQKENIIDESGMPKERFSAEFPKEGPSILRIQQVVRGDSAAYFCASGPNTGELFFGEGSRLTVL.

The chain links TRBV5-6 to TRBJ1-5, with D possibly TRBD1 on 6 matching bases. Germline V gene sequence: CDR1 SGHDT, CDR2 YYEEEE. There are 14 residues in the CDR3. The V and J ends lost 3 bases and 4 bases respectively, with 11 bases between them. The DNA of the CDR3 is TGTGCCAGCAGCTGGTGGGACAAGAATCAGCCCCAGCATTTT. Encoded protein: CASSWWDKNQPQHF.

The table lists this clone with a few counts. The V and J genes are TRBV25-1 and TRBJ1-2, with a possible D match to TRBD1 (5 bases). The germline CDR1 and CDR2 sequences are MGHDK and SYGVNS. V lost 5 bases and J lost 1, with 8 bases in between. The CDR3 is 13 residues long. The CDR3 loop reads CASSRGVNYGYTF. As DNA, the CDR3 is TGTGCCAGCAGTCGAGGGGTTAACTATGGCTACACCTTC.

The chain combines TRBV28 with TRBJ2-5; 11 nucleotides agree with TRBD2. The CDR3 has 18 residues. J lost 3 bases, V lost 3 bases, and 12 bases had no gene match. The germline gives CDR1 MDHEN, CDR2 SYDVKM. The CDR3 nucleotides read TGTGCCAGCAGTTTTGGGGCTAGCGGGGGGAAGGTCGAAGAGACCCAGTACTTC. Protein sequence: CASSFGASGGKVEETQYF.

V gene TRBV7-8 combines with J gene TRBJ2-5; D ambiguous. The germline V gene encodes CDR1 SGHVS and CDR2 FQNEAQ. This CDR3 is built from 13 residues. V lost 1 base, J lost 3 bases, and 6 bases lay in between. The CDR3 region is CASSLDAEETQYF. Written as DNA, the CDR3 is TGTGCCAGCAGCTTAGACGCGGAAGAGACCCAGTACTTC.

This clone occurred a few times. CDR3 sequence reads: CAAGRTFLDTQYF. CDR3 in DNA: TGTGCCGCGGGGCGGACTTTTTTGGATACGCAGTATTTT. The chain employs TRBV27 and TRBJ2-3; possible D gene TRBD2, 6 bases. There are 13 residues in the CDR3. Per the germline V gene, CDR1 is MNHEY and CDR2 is SMNVEV (reference sequence). The V gene lost 11 bases and the J gene lost 6 bases, with 18 bases spanning the gap.

This clone showed up just a few times. The chain combines TRBV7-3 with TRBJ2-1, with D unresolved. From germline, CDR1 is SGHTA and CDR2 FQGTGA. The CDR3 spans 15 residues. V lost 2 bases to trimming and J lost 5 bases, with 13 bases between them. CDR3 sequence: CASSLELPPDNEQFF. The CDR3 nucleotides are TGTGCCAGCAGCTTAGAACTTCCTCCCGACAATGAGCAGTTCTTC. Combining the CDR3 with reference TRBV7-3 and TRBJ2-1 gives the whole variable domain GAGVSQTPSNKVTEKGKYVELRCDPISGHTALYWYRQSLGQGPEFLIYFQGTGAADDSGLPNDRFFAVRPEGSVSTLKIQRTERGDSAVYLCASSLELPPDNEQFFGPGTRLTVL.

The chain carries TRBV29-1 and TRBJ1-1; D unresolved. Between the trimmed V and J ends, which lost 4 bases and 1 base, there was a span of 7 bases. The CDR3 is 12 amino acids. Germline CDR1 SQVTM, CDR2 ANQGSEA. The CDR3 nucleotides are TGCAGCGTTGCGAGGCAGAACACTGAAGCTTTCTTT. This encodes CSVARQNTEAFF.

This clone was counted between two and nine times. The J gene is TRBJ2-4, the V gene TRBV14; a weak D match, TRBD2 (6 bases). V gave up 1 base and J gave up 0 bases, with 16 bases separating them. Germline values: CDR1 SGHDN, CDR2 FVKESK. The CDR3 is 18 residues long. The CDR3 protein is CASSQGLSRRGAKNIQYF. CDR3 coding DNA: TGTGCCAGCAGCCAAGGATTGTCCCGGAGGGGAGCCAAAAACATTCAGTACTTC.

This rearrangement joins TRBV2 to TRBJ2-7; maybe TRBD2 (6 bases). Per the germline V gene, CDR1 is SNHLY and CDR2 is FYNNEI. The CDR3 covers 12 residues. V dropped 3 bases and J dropped 5 bases, with 8 bases sitting between them. The CDR3: CASSEAGNEQYV. In DNA form, the CDR3 reads TGTGCCAGCAGTGAGGCGGGGAACGAGCAGTACGTC.

The chain joins TRBV7-9 to TRBJ1-1, with a tentative D call TRBD1 (6 bases). The CDR3 is 12 residues long. Between the trimmed V and J ends, which lost 5 bases and 11 bases, there was a span of 15 bases. Germline CDR1 and CDR2: SEHNR and FQNEAQ (reference sequence). This chain's CDR3 is CASSIAGHPAFF. The CDR3 coding sequence is TGTGCCAGCAGCATCGCGGGACATCCCGCTTTCTTT.

This clone was recorded a few times. The chain couples TRBV7-2 to TRBJ2-5; 8 positions match TRBD2. After removal of 6 bases from V and 5 bases from J, the junction contained 11 bases not matched to a gene. The CDR3 is 15 amino acids. CDR1 and CDR2 (germline): SGHTA, FQGNSA. The CDR3 spells CASSPRAGEWETQYF. The CDR3 DNA reads as TGTGCCAGCAGTCCGAGAGCGGGAGAGTGGGAGACCCAGTACTTC.

This clone was observed a handful of times. This chain uses TRBV29-1 with TRBJ2-7; D may correspond to TRBD1 or TRBD2 (6 bases each). The CDR3 totals 13 residues. V lost 7 bases to trimming and J lost 6 bases, with 19 bases between them. Germline V gene lookup returns CDR1 SQVTM and CDR2 ANQGSEA. CDR3 sequence (DNA): TGCAGCGGTGCCGGGGGCTATATACTCGAGCAGTACTTC. This codes for CSGAGGYILEQYF.